Listed below are T cell receptor beta chains from one sample, sequenced in a study of T cells after yellow fever vaccination. TCRdb ran MiXCR on the 5' RACE reads and lists one entry per CDR3 protein. The sample records 620,000 or so distinct CDR3 sequences, about a sixth being singletons. This sample comprised PBMCs, obtained 4 to 6 days after the first yellow fever vaccination. These receptors were collected from a man aged 18 to 30 who received the YFV17D yellow fever vaccine. Both conserved end residues are part of each CDR3.

J gene | V gene | CDR3 protein
TRBJ2-5 | TRBV7-2 | CASSKGPSQETQYF
TRBJ1-6 | TRBV10-3 | CAIKGGENSPLHF
TRBJ1-6 | TRBV4-3 | CASSRSWQPLNSPLHF
TRBJ2-5 | TRBV4-2 | CASSQVESGGAGETQYF
TRBJ1-2 | TRBV28 | CASSLFQDYGYTF
TRBJ2-3 | TRBV6-6 | CASSYYGVDTQYF
TRBJ2-5 | TRBV7-7 | CASSSPPGTSGGRETQYF
TRBJ2-1 | TRBV12-3/TRBV12-4 | CASSFQVQIEQFF
TRBJ2-7 | TRBV5-1 | CASSSSVPLEQYF
TRBJ1-4 | TRBV9 | CASSVRAGDEKLFF
TRBJ1-2 | TRBV6-2/TRBV6-3 | CASRPMDRILKYYGYTF
TRBJ2-4 | TRBV20-1 | CSARDPAIAKNIQYF
TRBJ1-5 | TRBV7-2 | CASSPGPDSNQPQHF
TRBJ2-7 | TRBV4-2 | CASSQDGRLGTGTHEQYF
TRBJ2-1 | TRBV12-3/TRBV12-4 | CASTGLDRGYNEQFF
TRBJ2-5 | TRBV5-1 | CASSSNGGGRETQYF
TRBJ2-3 | TRBV5-1 | CASSSGGPADTQYF
TRBJ2-1 | TRBV24-1 | CATSDTTSNEQFF
TRBJ2-5 | TRBV7-6 | CASSLRPGQRETQYF
TRBJ1-6 | TRBV7-9 | CASRGGIGYSPLHF
TRBJ2-3 | TRBV27 | CASNGQVGTDTQYF
TRBJ1-2 | TRBV28 | CASRLKRQYGYTF
TRBJ1-6 | TRBV20-1 | CSARERGTALGNSPLHF
TRBJ2-2 | TRBV5-8 | CAARRGANTGELFF
TRBJ2-2 | TRBV27 | CASSLSRGGPFANTGELFF
TRBJ2-4 | TRBV6-2/TRBV6-3 | CASSPFIQGNIQYF
TRBJ1-1 | TRBV7-2 | CASSLGHNTEAFF
TRBJ2-5 | TRBV5-1 | CASSSGMVGRETQYF
TRBJ2-5 | TRBV20-1 | CSARDSTYQETQYF